Listed below are T cell receptor beta chains from one sample, sequenced in a study of blood T cell repertoires in COVID-19. TCRdb's copy holds only in-frame clones and misses some; the assay was immunoSEQ multiplex PCR. The table includes roughly 280,000 clones, about 87% detected once. Sequenced sample: PBMCs or T cells enriched from blood (not recorded which). Every receptor here comes from a woman in her forties or fifties who had recovered from COVID-19. CDR3s include the opening cysteine and the closing phenylalanine or tryptophan. A D gene is named only where the DNA matches it firmly. Size is omitted from some rows. Given values are once, few, many or a class for expanded clones.

cdr3_nt,cdr3_aa,cdr3_length,d_call,j_call,clone_size,v_call
TGTGCCAGCAGCTTAGTTCTTTCCGTCGGCAATGAGCAGTTCTTC,CASSLVLSVGNEQFF,15,.,TRBJ2-1,.,TRBV7-9
TGTGCCAGCAGTGATTTAGGGACAGTAAACACCGGGGAGCTGTTTTTT,CASSDLGTVNTGELFF,16,TRBD1,TRBJ2-2,once,TRBV25-1
TGTGCCAGCAGTTTATTACAGCTCTATGGCTACACCTTC,CASSLLQLYGYTF,13,.,TRBJ1-2,.,TRBV12-3/TRBV12-4
TGTGCCAGTACGGGGACTAGCCCTAGGGATGAGCAGTTCTTC,CASTGTSPRDEQFF,14,TRBD2,TRBJ2-1,few,TRBV27
TGTGCCAGTAGTACGACTAGCGGCTACCTGAACACCGGGGAGCTGTTTTTT,CASSTTSGYLNTGELFF,17,TRBD2,TRBJ2-2,.,TRBV19
TGTGCCACTGAAGCCGGGACTAAATACAATGAGCAGTTCTTC,CATEAGTKYNEQFF,14,TRBD2,TRBJ2-1,.,TRBV24-1
TGTGCCAGCAGCCCCCGGGACAGGGTCACTGAAGCTTTCTTT,CASSPRDRVTEAFF,14,TRBD1,TRBJ1-1,.,TRBV3-1/TRBV3-2
TGTGCCAGTAGTGGACAGTTCAATCAGCCCCAGCATTTT,CASSGQFNQPQHF,13,.,TRBJ1-5,few,TRBV19
TGCGCCAGCAGCCAGAGGGGCCCCGGGACTCAAATCGGAGATACGCAGTATTTT,CASSQRGPGTQIGDTQYF,18,.,TRBJ2-3,few,TRBV4-1
TGTGCCAGCAGCCTCGGGGGGAGCACCGGGGAGCTGTTTTTT,CASSLGGSTGELFF,14,TRBD2,TRBJ2-2,.,TRBV3-1/TRBV3-2
TGTGCCAGCAGCTCGGGAGGAAGGAGTGAGCAGTACTTC,CASSSGGRSEQYF,13,TRBD2,TRBJ2-7,once,TRBV9
TGTGCCAGCAGCTTGAAGAGCACTAGCGGGACGTCTTACGAGCAGTACTTC,CASSLKSTSGTSYEQYF,17,TRBD2,TRBJ2-7,.,TRBV7-2
TGTGCCAGCAGACAGTCCTCTGGAAACACCATATATTTT,CASRQSSGNTIYF,13,.,TRBJ1-3,.,TRBV6-5
TGTGCCAGCAGCGGAGGGGGGGCTCTTGGCTACACCTTC,CASSGGGALGYTF,13,.,TRBJ1-2,.,TRBV9